The sequence of this TCR beta chain was determined in a study of control samples from healthy donors and cancer patients. Using immunoSEQ multiplex PCR, the repertoire was profiled, and TCRdb retains in-frame clones only, with some absent. The sample has some 160,000 clones; approximately 94% are singletons. This CDR3 is built from 10 residues. Germline CDR1 DFQATT, CDR2 SNEGSKA (reference sequence). With 2 bases removed from V and 5 bases from J, the gap between germline ends came to 3 bases. The sequencing input was blood. V is TRBV20-1 and J is TRBJ1-1; D unresolved. The receptor was derived from a woman between 40 and 55 years old in good health. CDR3 bases: TGCAGTGCTAGAAGGACTGAAGCTTTCTTT. Its protein is CSARRTEAFF.